A single sample is the source of the 4 T cell receptor beta chains below, sequenced in a study of control samples from healthy donors and cancer patients. Clones were sequenced by immunoSEQ multiplex PCR, and TCRdb holds only the in-frame ones, with some missing. The sample contains about 170,000 clones, about 93% of which appear only once. Sequences were obtained from blood. Receptor source: a woman aged 55-69 years in good health.

The chain employs TRBV4-3 and TRBJ1-2; D remains unclear. Trimming took off 0 bases at V and 2 bases at J, with 10 bases between the two ends. CDR3 length: 15 amino acids. The germline V gene has CDR1 LGHNA and CDR2 YSLEER. The CDR3 here is CASSQDAKQNYGYTF. The CDR3 DNA reads TGCGCCAGCAGCCAAGATGCGAAACAGAACTATGGCTACACCTTC.

The genes are TRBV2 and TRBJ1-6; D unclear. The CDR3 extends over 16 amino acids. Germline V lookup: CDR1 SNHLY, CDR2 FYNNEI. The germline V and J ends were trimmed by 2 bases and 5 bases, with 13 bases remaining between them. The CDR3 region is CASSEPNPDNNSPLHF. Here the CDR3 DNA reads TGTGCCAGCAGTGAACCAAACCCAGATAATAATTCACCCCTCCACTTT.

This rearrangement joins TRBV11-2 to TRBJ2-7; D is undetermined. The V gene's germline CDR1 is SGHAT and CDR2 FQNNGV. V shed 1 base and J shed 0 bases, with 10 bases lying between them. The CDR3 extends over 15 amino acids. The CDR3 is CASSLGLTASYEQYF. In DNA, the CDR3 is TGTGCCAGCAGCTTAGGGCTTACAGCCTCCTACGAGCAGTACTTC.

The DNA of the CDR3 is TGCGCCAGCAGCTTGGGTGGGCGGCAGCAGCCCCAGCATTTT. It codes for CASSLGGRQQPQHF. The gene calls are TRBV5-1 and TRBJ1-5; D call uncertain. Trimming removed 0 bases from V and 7 bases from J, with 11 bases in between. Looked up from germline, CDR1 is SGHRS and CDR2 is YFSETQ. CDR3 length: 14 residues.